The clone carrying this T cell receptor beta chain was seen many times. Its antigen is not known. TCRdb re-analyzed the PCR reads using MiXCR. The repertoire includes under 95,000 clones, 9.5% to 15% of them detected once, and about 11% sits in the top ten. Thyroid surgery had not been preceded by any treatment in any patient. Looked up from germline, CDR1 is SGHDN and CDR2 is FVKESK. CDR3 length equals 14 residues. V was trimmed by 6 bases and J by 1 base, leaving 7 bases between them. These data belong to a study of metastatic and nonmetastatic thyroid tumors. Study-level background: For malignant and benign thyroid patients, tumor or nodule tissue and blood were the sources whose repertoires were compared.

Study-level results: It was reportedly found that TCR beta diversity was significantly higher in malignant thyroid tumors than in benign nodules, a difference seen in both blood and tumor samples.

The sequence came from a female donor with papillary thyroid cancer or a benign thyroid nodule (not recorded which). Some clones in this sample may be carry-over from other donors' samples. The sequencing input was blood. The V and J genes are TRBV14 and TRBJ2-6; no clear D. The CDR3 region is CASSRSSGANVLTF. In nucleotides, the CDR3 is TGTGCCAGCAGTCGTAGTTCTGGGGCCAACGTCCTGACTTTC. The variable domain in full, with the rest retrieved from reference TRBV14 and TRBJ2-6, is EAGVTQFPSHSVIEKGQTVTLRCDPISGHDNLYWYRRVMGKEIKFLLHFVKESKQDESGMPNNRFLAERTGGTYSTLKVQPAELEDSGVYFCASSRSSGANVLTFGAGSRLTVL.